Below are 27 T cell receptor beta chains sequenced from a single sample in a study of shared clonotypes between healthy human individuals. Sequencing was performed with immunoSEQ multiplex PCR; in TCRdb, only in-frame clones are kept and a portion is missing. The table shows around 720,000 clones, with more than 70% occurring only once. The specimen sequenced was memory CD4+ T cells sorted from blood. Noted subset: CD45RA-negative fraction. Receptors originate from a woman in her thirties in good health.

The J gene is TRBJ2-2, the V gene TRBV13, with 8 bases that match TRBD2. With V trimmed by 3 bases and J by 5 bases, 8 bases remained unmatched. CDR1 is PRHDT and CDR2 is FYEKMQ in the germline V gene (reference sequence). The CDR3 runs to 16 residues. In nucleotides, the CDR3 is TGTGCCAGCAGCTTCCGCGGGAGGCGAGGGACCGGGGAGCTGTTTTTT. Residues: CASSFRGRRGTGELFF.

The sample holds many counts of this clone. The chain couples TRBV7-8 to TRBJ2-1; the D gene could be TRBD1 or TRBD2 (6 bases each). The germline V and J ends were trimmed by 3 bases and 5 bases, with 17 bases remaining between them. The CDR3 runs 16 residues. Germline lookup yields CDR1 SGHVS and CDR2 FQNEAQ. Here the CDR3 DNA reads TGTGCCAGCAGCTTGGCCTTGTTGAGGGGGGACAATGAGCAGTTCTTC. This encodes CASSLALLRGDNEQFF.

This clone was counted many times. Other DNA sequences in this specimen translate into the identical CDR3. The chain links TRBV28 to TRBJ2-4; 11 bases line up with TRBD1. CDR1 and CDR2 (germline): MDHEN, SYDVKM. CDR3 length equals 14 residues. V dropped 6 bases and J dropped 4; count of bases not matched to a gene: 2. The CDR3 coding sequence is TGTGCCAGCAGGGGACAGGGGGTTAAAAACATTCAGTACTTC. Amino acids: CASRGQGVKNIQYF. Variable domain in full (rest from reference TRBV28 and TRBJ2-4): DVKVTQSSRYLVKRTGEKVFLECVQDMDHENMFWYRQDPGLGLRLIYFSYDVKMKEKGDIPEGYSVSREKKERFSLILESASTNQTSMYLCASRGQGVKNIQYFGAGTRLSVL.

The gene calls are TRBV19 and TRBJ2-7; 7 positions match TRBD2. The germline V gene encodes CDR1 LNHDA and CDR2 SQIVND (reference sequence). This CDR3 spans 13 amino acids. J gave up 4 bases and V 3 bases, and 3 bases lay outside the gene matches. CDR3 residues: CASSIERGYEQYF. For the CDR3, the DNA is TGTGCCAGTAGTATTGAGCGGGGATACGAGCAGTACTTC.

This chain links TRBV9 with TRBJ2-1, with D hard to call. Germline values: CDR1 SGDLS, CDR2 YYNGEE. The ends were cut back, 4 bases at V and 1 base at J, with 9 bases in the middle. The CDR3 spans 14 residues. CDR3 residues: CASSPVGSYNEQFF. CDR3 in DNA: TGTGCCAGCAGCCCCGTCGGTTCCTACAATGAGCAGTTCTTC. Looking up the rest from reference TRBV9 and TRBJ2-1 gives the full variable domain: DSGVTQTPKHLITATGQRVTLRCSPRSGDLSVYWYQQSLDQGLQFLIQYYNGEERAKGNILERFSAQQFPDLHSELNLSSLELGDSALYFCASSPVGSYNEQFFGPGTRLTVL.

This clone was found a few times. The CDR3 DNA sequence: TGTGCCAGCAGTGATCTGACAGGGGGAAAGACTGAAGCTTTCTTT. Protein product: CASSDLTGGKTEAFF. The V and J genes are TRBV6-1 and TRBJ1-1, with TRBD1 matching over 9 bases. CDR1 MNHNS and CDR2 SASEGT come from the germline V gene. The CDR3 spans 15 residues. With 3 bases clipped from V and 5 bases from J, the junction kept 7 bases outside the gene matches.

The chain recombines TRBV2 with TRBJ2-4, with TRBD2 matching 11 bases. CDR3 length: 21 residues. Losses at the gene ends were 5 bases for V and 0 bases for J; bases not matched to a gene: 18. CDR1 and CDR2 (germline): SNHLY, FYNNEI. The CDR3 sequence is CASSYSGRGGLSTLAKNIQYF. The CDR3 DNA follows: TGTGCCAGCAGTTATAGCGGGAGGGGAGGGCTATCCACCTTAGCCAAAAACATTCAGTACTTC.

This clone was counted between two and nine times. V usage is TRBV5-1 and J usage is TRBJ1-1; possibly TRBD1 for D (6 bases). Trimming pared 4 bases from V and 1 base from J, leaving 11 bases between. The CDR3 has 14 residues. Germline values: CDR1 SGHRS, CDR2 YFSETQ. The CDR3 loop is CASSVLDRNTEAFF. CDR3 sequence (DNA): TGCGCCAGCAGCGTCCTGGACAGGAACACTGAAGCTTTCTTT.

This clone was recorded many times. V gene TRBV18 combines with J gene TRBJ1-1; D uncertain. Trimming cost V 4 bases and J 3 bases, with 6 bases left between them. There are 12 residues in the CDR3. CDR1 is KGHSH, CDR2 LQKENI, per germline. The chain's CDR3 is CASSRLDTEAFF. DNA for the CDR3: TGTGCCAGCTCACGATTAGACACTGAAGCTTTCTTT.

The V call is TRBV19, the J call TRBJ1-1, with TRBD1 identical over 7 bases. Trimming removed 4 bases from V and 1 base from J; junction bases left unmatched: 9. Germline V gene lookup returns CDR1 LNHDA and CDR2 SQIVND (reference sequence). CDR3 length: 16 residues. The DNA of the CDR3 is TGTGCCAGTAGTAGAAGGGGGCAGGCTGAGAACACTGAAGCTTTCTTT. It codes for CASSRRGQAENTEAFF.

V and J are TRBV27 and TRBJ2-5; 8 nucleotides align to TRBD1. Germline CDR1 is MNHEY and CDR2 is SMNVEV (reference sequence). The CDR3 runs to 16 residues. The V gene end was trimmed by 4 bases and the J gene end by 1 base; junction bases not matched to a gene: 8. This chain's CDR3 is CASSSRTGSSQETQYF. The CDR3, as DNA: TGTGCCAGCAGTTCCCGGACAGGGAGCTCCCAAGAGACCCAGTACTTC.

The gene calls are TRBV4-2 and TRBJ1-3; no definite D call. Germline CDR1 and CDR2: LGHNA and YNFKEQ. Between the trimmed V and J ends, which lost 4 bases and 0 bases, there was a span of 13 bases. The CDR3 loop spans 16 amino acids. The CDR3: CASSPRRVGSGNTIYF. The CDR3 DNA reads TGTGCCAGCAGCCCAAGGAGGGTAGGCTCTGGAAACACCATATATTTT.

This clone was seen only once. The chain has TRBV5-1 and TRBJ2-2, with a weak D call TRBD2 (5 bases). Germline CDR1 SGHRS, CDR2 YFSETQ. Deletions cut 5 bases from V and 13 bases from J, with 15 bases between. There are 12 residues in the CDR3. CDR3 bases: TGCGCCAGCAGTATCCAGTCAGGAGGGCTGTTTTTT. Translated, it gives CASSIQSGGLFF.

The sample holds one count of this clone. This rearrangement joins TRBV10-2 to TRBJ1-1; no reliable D call. CDR1 is WSHSY and CDR2 is SAAADI in the germline V gene. The CDR3 runs to 12 residues. The V end was cut by 0 bases, the J end by 10 bases, with 9 bases between. The CDR3: CASSESYRGAFF. CDR3 sequence (DNA): TGCGCCAGCAGTGAGTCGTATCGAGGAGCTTTCTTT.

This clone has at least ten counts. Written as DNA, the CDR3 is TGTGCCAGCAGCTTAATCCCCGACAGCTCTAGCACAGATACGCAGTATTTT. It translates to CASSLIPDSSSTDTQYF. This chain links TRBV7-8 with TRBJ2-3, with D perhaps matching TRBD1 (5 bases). V lost 2 bases and J 0 bases, leaving 15 bases between the germline ends. The CDR3 is made up of 17 amino acids. CDR1 and CDR2 from the germline V gene are SGHVS and FQNEAQ.

The chain carries TRBV11-2 and TRBJ2-7, with unresolved D. The CDR3 length is 14 residues. Trimming left V 4 bases short and J 2 bases short, with 12 bases between. Germline CDR1 reads SGHAT; CDR2 reads FQNNGV. The CDR3 DNA follows: TGTGCCAGCAGCTCCATTAGAAGACCCTACGAGCAGTACTTC. Its protein product is CASSSIRRPYEQYF.

The chain carries TRBV7-9 and TRBJ1-4; D unclear. Germline V gene data show CDR1 as SEHNR and CDR2 as FQNEAQ (reference sequence). Trimming shortened V by 1 base and J by 4 bases, and 7 bases separated the two germline ends. This CDR3 is built from 14 residues. The chain's CDR3 is CASSLGSYNEKLFF. The DNA for the CDR3 is TGTGCCAGCAGCTTAGGGAGTTATAATGAAAAACTGTTTTTT.

This sequence joins TRBV18 and TRBJ2-5; either TRBD1 or TRBD2 may fit D (5 bases each). Per the germline V gene, CDR1 is KGHSH and CDR2 is LQKENI. Trimming took 0 bases from V and 2 from J, leaving 16 bases between them. CDR3 size: 17 residues. The CDR3 spells CASSPPGEPQGQETQYF. CDR3 bases: TGTGCCAGCTCACCACCGGGGGAGCCTCAGGGTCAAGAGACCCAGTACTTC.

In nucleotides, the CDR3 is TGTGCCAGTAGTTTCGGGACTAGCGGGTTTGAGACCCAGTACTTC. This encodes CASSFGTSGFETQYF. V usage is TRBV19 and J usage is TRBJ2-5; 12 nucleotides match TRBD2. Germline lookup yields CDR1 LNHDA and CDR2 SQIVND (reference sequence). The CDR3 contains 15 residues. V dropped 5 bases and J dropped 5; count of bases not matched to a gene: 6.

The J gene is TRBJ2-3, the V gene TRBV11-3; 8 nucleotides match TRBD2. The CDR3 totals 15 residues. Trimming cost V 1 base and J 5 bases; bases outside gene matches: 5. The germline CDR1 and CDR2 sequences are SGHNT and YENEEA. This chain's CDR3 is CASSLGLSGGDTQYF. The CDR3 DNA reads as TGTGCCAGCAGCTTAGGACTAAGCGGGGGAGATACGCAGTATTTT.

The chain employs TRBV7-9 and TRBJ2-5; perhaps TRBD1 as D (6 bases). There are 16 residues in the CDR3. V dropped 0 bases and J dropped 5 bases, with 16 bases sitting between them. In germline, CDR1 is SEHNR, CDR2 FQNEAQ (reference sequence). The CDR3 DNA is TGTGCCAGCAGCTTAGCGGAAGGACAGAGAGGGGAGACCCAGTACTTC. Translated: CASSLAEGQRGETQYF.

The J gene is TRBJ2-5, the V gene TRBV5-8; D tentatively reads TRBD1 or TRBD2 (6 bases each). Trimming pared 2 bases from V and 7 bases from J, leaving 21 bases between. The germline CDR1 and CDR2 sequences are SGHTS and YDEGEE. The CDR3 spans 16 residues. This CDR3 reads CASSLQGGPYPGTQYF. DNA for the CDR3: TGTGCCAGCAGCTTACAGGGAGGTCCTTACCCGGGGACCCAGTACTTC.

The gene calls are TRBV6-5 and TRBJ2-5; no clear D. Germline loops: CDR1 MNHEY, CDR2 SVGAGI. The CDR3 loop spans 12 amino acids. Trimming shortened V by 2 bases and J by 5 bases, and 6 bases separated the two germline ends. Written as DNA, the CDR3 is TGTGCCAGCAGTTACCCTGGTGAGACCCAGTACTTC. Translation gives CASSYPGETQYF.

The chain employs TRBV4-1 and TRBJ2-3; the D gene is possibly TRBD2 (6 bases). Trimming removed 3 bases at V and 4 bases at J, with 20 bases between. Germline CDR1 MGHRA, CDR2 YSYEKL. The CDR3 runs to 17 residues. CDR3 sequence: CASSQGTVRDQSDTQYF. The CDR3, as DNA: TGCGCCAGCAGCCAGGGGACGGTGCGGGATCAATCAGATACGCAGTATTTT.

This chain connects TRBV10-2 to TRBJ2-7, with D perhaps matching TRBD1 or TRBD2 (5 bases each). This CDR3 contains 14 residues. Per the germline V gene, CDR1 is WSHSY and CDR2 is SAAADI. V was shortened by 5 bases and J by 1 base, with 12 bases between the two germline ends. The CDR3 spells CASSTQGDSYEQYF. CDR3 DNA: TGCGCCAGCAGTACCCAGGGAGATTCCTACGAGCAGTACTTC.

V is TRBV7-2 and J is TRBJ2-3; tentatively, D is TRBD1 or TRBD2 (5 bases each). Between the trimmed V and J ends, which lost 0 bases and 2 bases, there was a span of 15 bases. The CDR3 is 17 residues long. Germline V gene data show CDR1 as SGHTA and CDR2 as FQGNSA. The CDR3 region has the DNA TGTGCCAGCAGCTTAGCGCCCGGGGCCGCAAACACAGATACGCAGTATTTT. This gives the protein CASSLAPGAANTDTQYF.

This clone has just one count. V is TRBV19 and J is TRBJ1-1; D gene unclear. The CDR3 is made up of 13 amino acids. With 6 bases removed from V and 5 bases from J, the gap between germline ends came to 13 bases. The germline CDR1 and CDR2 sequences are LNHDA and SQIVND (reference sequence). The chain's CDR3 is CASSTGVRTEAFF. CDR3 bases: TGTGCCAGTAGCACCGGGGTTCGAACTGAAGCTTTCTTT.